This is a list of T cell receptor beta chains from one sample in a study of control samples from healthy donors and cancer patients. TCRdb keeps only in-frame clones here, not all; method: immunoSEQ multiplex PCR. The table lists around 81,000 clones, approximately 93% of them singletons. What was sequenced was blood. The receptor source for this set is a woman younger than 45 in good health. Each CDR3 is given with its conserved first and last residue. D genes are given only for firm matches. Clone size appears in some rows only: once, few, many, or a class for an expanded clone.

V	size	D	J	CDR3	DNA
TRBV12-3/TRBV12-4	-	TRBD1	TRBJ2-5	CASSRTGWETQYF	TGTGCCAGCAGTCGGACAGGGTGGGAGACCCAGTACTTC
TRBV7-8	-	-	TRBJ1-3	CASSLGAGSGNTIYF	TGTGCCAGCAGCTTAGGAGCGGGTTCTGGAAACACCATATATTTT
TRBV12-3/TRBV12-4	-	-	TRBJ1-2	CASSSHYGYTF	TGTGCCAGCAGTTCGCACTATGGCTACACCTTC
TRBV6-6	-	-	TRBJ1-5	CASSYTGPYSNQPQHF	TGTGCCAGCAGTTATACAGGACCGTATAGCAATCAGCCCCAGCATTTT
TRBV11-2	-	-	TRBJ2-7	CASGARGPTGLSSYEQYF	TGTGCCAGCGGTGCGCGGGGCCCCACGGGTCTTAGCTCCTACGAGCAGTACTTC
TRBV6-5	-	-	TRBJ1-1	CASSYRQGTTEAFF	TGTGCCAGCAGTTACCGTCAGGGAACGACTGAAGCTTTCTTT
TRBV4-2	-	TRBD1	TRBJ1-4	CASSTRQGQGEKLFF	TGTGCCAGCAGCACCCGACAGGGGCAAGGTGAAAAACTGTTTTTT
TRBV7-3	-	TRBD2	TRBJ2-6	CASSLRGGLAGVGSGANVLTF	TGTGCCAGCAGCTTAAGGGGCGGACTAGCGGGAGTAGGCTCTGGGGCCAACGTCCTGACTTTC
TRBV3-1/TRBV3-2	-	-	TRBJ1-6	CASSQVRSNSPLHF	TGTGCCAGCAGCCAAGTCCGGTCTAATTCACCCCTCCACTTT
TRBV9	-	-	TRBJ2-3	CASSPSLSGSHTDTQYF	TGTGCCAGCAGCCCCTCACTGAGCGGAAGTCACACAGATACGCAGTATTTT
TRBV4-1	-	-	TRBJ1-6	CASSQLDLVQANSPLHF	TGCGCCAGCAGCCAATTAGACCTGGTTCAGGCCAATTCACCCCTCCACTTT
TRBV6-1	-	TRBD1	TRBJ1-3	CASSERQGWGGNTIYF	TGTGCCAGCAGTGAACGACAGGGATGGGGAGGAAACACCATATATTTT
TRBV7-9	-	-	TRBJ2-7	CASSLGSYEQYF	TGTGCCAGCAGCTTAGGCAGCTACGAGCAGTACTTC
TRBV7-9	once	TRBD2	TRBJ2-1	CASSFLGLAVSYNEQFF	TGTGCCAGCAGCTTCTTAGGACTAGCGGTATCCTACAATGAGCAGTTCTTC
TRBV3-1/TRBV3-2	-	-	TRBJ1-2	CASSLGGSYGYTF	TGTGCCAGCTCTCTGGGAGGGTCCTATGGCTACACCTTC
TRBV6-5	-	TRBD1	TRBJ1-4	CASSYRTGRSEKLFF	TGTGCCAGCAGTTACCGGACAGGGCGGAGTGAAAAACTGTTTTTT
TRBV10-3	-	TRBD1	TRBJ1-1	CAISGTGRTEAFF	TGTGCCATCAGTGGGACAGGGAGAACTGAAGCTTTCTTT
TRBV5-8	-	-	TRBJ1-1	CASSFMGGASNTEAFF	TGTGCCAGCAGCTTTATGGGGGGGGCGAGTAACACTGAAGCTTTCTTT
TRBV27	-	-	TRBJ1-1	CASREKGGLGTEAFF	TGTGCCAGCAGGGAAAAGGGGGGTCTGGGCACTGAAGCTTTCTTT
TRBV11-2	-	TRBD2	TRBJ2-5	CASSPTSGGAETQYF	TGTGCCAGCAGCCCGACTAGCGGGGGGGCGGAGACCCAGTACTTC
TRBV27	-	-	TRBJ2-1	CASSSPTVANEQFF	TGTGCCAGCAGTTCCCCGACGGTAGCGAATGAGCAGTTCTTC